This T cell receptor beta chain emerged from a study of Ad26.COV2.S vaccination and SARS-CoV-2 variants. Study-wide results and limits: Vaccinated and placebo-treated recipients had similar non-spike TCR breadth.

Worth noting for this clone: The antigen is unknown. Other DNA sequences from this sample encode an identical CDR3 as well.

Treatment described: roughly 20 received Ad26.COV2.S at low or high dose, single or two shots; about five received placebo; per-sample allocation not given. Sampling was done on day 63 after the first vaccine or placebo injection. Sequencing was performed with immunoSEQ multiplex PCR; in TCRdb, only in-frame clones are kept and a portion is missing. The sample includes hundreds of thousands of clones, more than 80% of them seen just once. Germline values: CDR1 SGHRS, CDR2 YFSETQ. V trimming: 2 bases; J trimming: 3 bases; junction bases outside the gene matches: 0. There are 15 residues in the CDR3. The material was peripheral blood, obtained in a trial of Ad26.COV2.S vaccine versus placebo. This sequence joins TRBV5-1 and TRBJ2-1, with 12 positions matching TRBD2. The receptor's source is a person aged 18-65 years who received the Ad26.COV2.S COVID-19 vaccine or a placebo. The DNA of the CDR3 is TGCGCCAGCAGCTTACTAGCGGGAGGCTACAATGAGCAGTTCTTC. Translated: CASSLLAGGYNEQFF.